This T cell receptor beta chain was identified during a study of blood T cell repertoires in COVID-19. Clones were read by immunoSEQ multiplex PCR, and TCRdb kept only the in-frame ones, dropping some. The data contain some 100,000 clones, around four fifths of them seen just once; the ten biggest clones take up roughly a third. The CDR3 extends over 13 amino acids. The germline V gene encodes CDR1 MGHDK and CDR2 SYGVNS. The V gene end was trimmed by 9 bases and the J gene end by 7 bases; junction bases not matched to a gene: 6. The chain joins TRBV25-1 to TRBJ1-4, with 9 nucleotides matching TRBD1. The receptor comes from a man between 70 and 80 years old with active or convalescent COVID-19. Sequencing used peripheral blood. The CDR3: CASHRGRGEKLFF. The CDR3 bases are TGTGCCAGTCACAGGGGGCGCGGTGAAAAACTGTTTTTT.